This record covers a single TCR beta chain. No cognate antigen has been identified for it. Base quality data are lacking; no much larger clone is found one base away. This sample is part of a study of blood T cell repertoires in COVID-19 (dated by TCRdb to about 2020). A note on the overall study: Collaborator samples came from the United States, Italy and Spain and covered acute and convalescent phases of COVID-19. Sample metadata almost always included a de-identified subject ID, COVID-19 status, age in years and sex. The dataset comprised deeply sampled blood TCRbeta repertoires from subjects exposed to, actively infected with, or recovered from COVID-19. Where available, HLA class I and class II types were taken from metadata supplied by the sample provider and were not determined by assay-based typing. The repertoires were made available in a free public database intended to serve as a resource for research on the immune response to SARS-CoV-2. Samples were obtained from the ongoing ImmuneRACE study (first 160 participants) and from over 1,000 subjects provided by 6 global collaborators. The prospective study material was composed of cDNA or gDNA derived from T cells, B-cell-depleted T cells, or PBMCs. Findings and caveats that apply to the study as a whole: The quantity of clinical and demographic metadata differed by source and by participant and was supplied without curation.

The collaborating institutions used their own protocols to collect whole blood in K2EDTA tubes. For TCRbeta analysis, collaborator samples were shipped as frozen whole blood, as isolated PBMCs, or as DNA extracted from either sample type. The immunoSEQ Assay, a bias-controlled multiplex PCR, was used to amplify TCRbeta CDR3 regions from genomic DNA. Per the authors' processing: The number of nucleated cells in each sample was estimated by amplification of reference gene primers within the assay. To quantify the absolute abundance of each unique TCRbeta CDR3 rearrangement, sequence reads were collapsed and filtered. For each sample, productive Simpson clonality was calculated as the square root of Simpson's diversity index across productive rearrangements. As stored in TCRdb, this immuneACCESS dataset retains in-frame rearrangements with V and J assigned. A fraction of the clones does not appear; measured against another copy, unresolved V genes explain less than half of the discrepancy, and the remainder lacks a known reason. Clonal size and the V and J genes are those of that table, whereas D and trimming came from the DNA. A total of about 120,000 clones appear in this sample, about 81% of them only once. The top ten hold 3.8% of the sample.

Sequenced material: peripheral blood. This receptor was identified in a woman aged 45-59 years with acute or convalescent COVID-19.

The DNA reads TGTGCCAGCAGTTACGAGTCTAGCGGGGGGAGGAAGACCCAGTACTTC. Its amino acids are CASSYESSGGRKTQYF. Here the chain combines TRBV6-5 and TRBJ2-5, with 11 bases matching TRBD2. Relative to germline, V is missing 2 bases and J is missing 6 bases, with 8 bases of the junction outside any gene match. The germline V gene provides CDR1 MNHEY and CDR2 SVGAGI. The CDR3 measures 16 amino acids from cysteine to phenylalanine. CDR3 DNA is the only sequence kept; it has 48 bases, read in frame from the first base.